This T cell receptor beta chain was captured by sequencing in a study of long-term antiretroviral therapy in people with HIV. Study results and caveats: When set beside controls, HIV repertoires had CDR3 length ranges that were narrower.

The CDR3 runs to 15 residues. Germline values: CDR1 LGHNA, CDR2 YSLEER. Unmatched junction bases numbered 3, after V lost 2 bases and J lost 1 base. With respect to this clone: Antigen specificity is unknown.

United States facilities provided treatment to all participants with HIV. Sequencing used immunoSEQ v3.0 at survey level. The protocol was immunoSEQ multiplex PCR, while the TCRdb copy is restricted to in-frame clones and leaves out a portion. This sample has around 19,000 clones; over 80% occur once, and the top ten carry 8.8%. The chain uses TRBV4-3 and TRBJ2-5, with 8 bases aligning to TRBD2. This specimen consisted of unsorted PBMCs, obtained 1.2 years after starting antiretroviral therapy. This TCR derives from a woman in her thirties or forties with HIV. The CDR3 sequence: CASSQTGGIQETQYF. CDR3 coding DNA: TGCGCCAGCAGCCAAACGGGGGGGATCCAAGAGACCCAGTACTTC.